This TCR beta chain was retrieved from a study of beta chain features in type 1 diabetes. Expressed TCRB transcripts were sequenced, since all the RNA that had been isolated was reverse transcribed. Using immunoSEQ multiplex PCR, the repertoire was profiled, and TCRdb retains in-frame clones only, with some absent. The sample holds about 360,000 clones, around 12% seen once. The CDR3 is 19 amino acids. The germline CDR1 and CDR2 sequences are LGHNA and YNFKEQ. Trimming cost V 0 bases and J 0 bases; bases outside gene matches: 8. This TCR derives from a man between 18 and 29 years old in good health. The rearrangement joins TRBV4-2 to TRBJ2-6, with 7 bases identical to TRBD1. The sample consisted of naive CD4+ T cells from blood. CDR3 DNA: TGTGCCAGCAGCCAAGAGGGGAGACAGGGAAGCTCTGGGGCCAACGTCCTGACTTTC. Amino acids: CASSQEGRQGSSGANVLTF.